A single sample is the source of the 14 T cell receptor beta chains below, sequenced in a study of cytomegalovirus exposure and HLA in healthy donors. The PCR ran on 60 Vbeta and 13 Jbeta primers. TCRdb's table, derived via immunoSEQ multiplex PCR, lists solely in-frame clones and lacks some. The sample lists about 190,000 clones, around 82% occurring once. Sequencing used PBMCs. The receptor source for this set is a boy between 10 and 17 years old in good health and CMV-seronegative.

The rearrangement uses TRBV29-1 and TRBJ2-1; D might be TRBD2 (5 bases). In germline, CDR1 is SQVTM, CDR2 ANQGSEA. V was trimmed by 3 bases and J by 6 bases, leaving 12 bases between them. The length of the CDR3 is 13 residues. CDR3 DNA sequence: TGCAGCGTTGACGGCGGGTCTACCAATGAGCAGTTCTTC. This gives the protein CSVDGGSTNEQFF.

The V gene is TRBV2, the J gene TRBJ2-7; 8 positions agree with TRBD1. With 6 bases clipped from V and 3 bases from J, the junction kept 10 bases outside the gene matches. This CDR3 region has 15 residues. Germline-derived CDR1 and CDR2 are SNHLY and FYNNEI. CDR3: CASSARTGIIYEQYF. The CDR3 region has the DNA TGTGCCAGCAGCGCCCGGACAGGGATAATCTACGAGCAGTACTTC.

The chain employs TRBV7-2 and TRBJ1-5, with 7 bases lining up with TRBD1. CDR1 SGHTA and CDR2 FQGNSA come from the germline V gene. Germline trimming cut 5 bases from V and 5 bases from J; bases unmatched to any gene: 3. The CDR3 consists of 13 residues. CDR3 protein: CASSETGDQPQHF. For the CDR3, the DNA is TGTGCCAGCAGCGAAACAGGGGATCAGCCCCAGCATTTT.

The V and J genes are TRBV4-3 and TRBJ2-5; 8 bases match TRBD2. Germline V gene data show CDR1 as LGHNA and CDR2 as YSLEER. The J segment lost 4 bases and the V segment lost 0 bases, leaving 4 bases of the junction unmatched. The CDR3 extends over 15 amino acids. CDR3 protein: CASSQDGLAGETQYF. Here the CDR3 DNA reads TGCGCCAGCAGCCAAGATGGGCTAGCGGGAGAGACCCAGTACTTC.

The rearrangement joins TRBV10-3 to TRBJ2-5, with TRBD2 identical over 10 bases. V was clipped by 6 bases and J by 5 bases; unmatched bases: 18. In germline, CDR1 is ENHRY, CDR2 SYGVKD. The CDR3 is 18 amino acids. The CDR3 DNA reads TGTGCCATCAGCGGAACGGGACTAGCGAGGAGCCGGCGGGAGACCCAGTACTTC. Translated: CAISGTGLARSRRETQYF.

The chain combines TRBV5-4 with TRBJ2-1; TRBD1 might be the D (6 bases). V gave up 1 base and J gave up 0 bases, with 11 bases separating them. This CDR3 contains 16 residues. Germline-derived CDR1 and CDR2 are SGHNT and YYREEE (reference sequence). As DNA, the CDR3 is TGTGCCAGCAGCTTGAGGACAGTTAGCTCCTACAATGAGCAGTTCTTC. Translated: CASSLRTVSSYNEQFF.

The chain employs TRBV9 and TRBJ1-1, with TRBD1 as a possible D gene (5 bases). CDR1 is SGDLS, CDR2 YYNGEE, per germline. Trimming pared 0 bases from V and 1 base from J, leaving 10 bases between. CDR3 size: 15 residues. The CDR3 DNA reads TGTGCCAGCAGCGTAGCTTCAGGGTGGAACACTGAAGCTTTCTTT. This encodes CASSVASGWNTEAFF.

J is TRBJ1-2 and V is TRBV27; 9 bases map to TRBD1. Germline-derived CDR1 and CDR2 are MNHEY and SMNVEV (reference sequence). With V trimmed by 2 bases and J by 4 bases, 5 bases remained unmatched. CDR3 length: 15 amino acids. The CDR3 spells CASSLGTGLGYGYTF. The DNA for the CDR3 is TGTGCCAGCAGTTTAGGGACAGGGTTGGGCTATGGCTACACCTTC.

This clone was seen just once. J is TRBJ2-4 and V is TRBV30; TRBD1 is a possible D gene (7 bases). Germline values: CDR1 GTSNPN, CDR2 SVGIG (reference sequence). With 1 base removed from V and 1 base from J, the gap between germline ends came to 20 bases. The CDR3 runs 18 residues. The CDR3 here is CAWSEVQGGLWAKNIQYF. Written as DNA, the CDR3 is TGTGCCTGGAGTGAGGTTCAGGGGGGCTTATGGGCCAAAAACATTCAGTACTTC.

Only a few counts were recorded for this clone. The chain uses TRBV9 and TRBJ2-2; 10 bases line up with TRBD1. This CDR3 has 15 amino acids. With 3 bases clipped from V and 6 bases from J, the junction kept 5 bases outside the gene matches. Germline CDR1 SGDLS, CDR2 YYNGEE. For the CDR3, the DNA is TGTGCCAGCAGCGCGACAGGGGGCGCAGCCGGGGAGCTGTTTTTT. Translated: CASSATGGAAGELFF.

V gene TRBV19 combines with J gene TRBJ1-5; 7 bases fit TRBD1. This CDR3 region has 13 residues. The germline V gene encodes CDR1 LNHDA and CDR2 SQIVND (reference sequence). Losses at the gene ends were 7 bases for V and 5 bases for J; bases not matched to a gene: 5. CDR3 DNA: TGTGCCAGTACCGACAGGGATCATCAGCCCCAGCATTTT. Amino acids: CASTDRDHQPQHF. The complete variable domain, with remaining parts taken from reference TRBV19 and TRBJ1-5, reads DGGITQSPKYLFRKEGQNVTLSCEQNLNHDAMYWYRQDPGQGLRLIYYSQIVNDFQKGDIAEGYSVSREKKESFPLTVTSAQKNPTAFYLCASTDRDHQPQHFGDGTRLSIL.

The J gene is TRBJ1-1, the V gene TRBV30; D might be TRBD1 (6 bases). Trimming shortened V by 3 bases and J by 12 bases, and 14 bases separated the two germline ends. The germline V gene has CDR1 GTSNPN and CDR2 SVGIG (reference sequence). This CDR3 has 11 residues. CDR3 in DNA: TGTGCCTGGAGCGACAGGCCCCTGACTTTCTTT. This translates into CAWSDRPLTFF.

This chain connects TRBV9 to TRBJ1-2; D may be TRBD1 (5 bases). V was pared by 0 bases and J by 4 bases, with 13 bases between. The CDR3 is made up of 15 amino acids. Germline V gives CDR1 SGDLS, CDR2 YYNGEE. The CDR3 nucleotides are TGTGCCAGCAGCGTAGCTGGAGGGGTAGGCTATGGCTACACCTTC. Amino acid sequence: CASSVAGGVGYGYTF.

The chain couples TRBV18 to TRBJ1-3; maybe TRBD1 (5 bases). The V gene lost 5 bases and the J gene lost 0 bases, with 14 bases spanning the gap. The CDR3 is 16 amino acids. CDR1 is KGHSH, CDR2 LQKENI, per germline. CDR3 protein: CASSGPGMSSGNTIYF. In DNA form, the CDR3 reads TGTGCCAGCTCAGGTCCAGGGATGAGCTCTGGAAACACCATATATTTT.